The T cell receptor beta chain under discussion was sequenced for a study of somatic reversion in DOCK8 deficiency (dated by TCRdb to about 2020). At the level of the whole study: T cell receptor beta repertoires were compared among DOCK8-deficient patients, DOCK8-revertant patients and healthy volunteers. The ways in which somatic reversion of pathogenic DOCK8 variants alters lymphocyte differentiation and function in DOCK8 deficiency were investigated. The DOCK8-deficient patients included in the study had been described in earlier reports. The full study reports these points: The methods did not specify, sample by sample, whether the source material for each sample was whole blood or PBMCs.

The CDR3 contains 13 residues, cysteine and phenylalanine counted. The CDR3 DNA has 39 bases and is translated from base 1. V is shortened by 2 bases, J by 4 bases, and the region joining them spans 5 bases. CDR1 and CDR2 are read off the germline V gene as MDHEN and SYDVKM. Library preparation employed multiplex PCR. Using EuroClonality-NGS primers, the TRB libraries were generated through a one-step amplicon PCR run on roughly 93 ng genomic DNA. Sequencing of the TRB amplicons was carried out on Illumina MiSeq instruments using 2 x 250 bp version 2 chemistry. For the original study's pipeline: Primary TRB sequence analysis and V(D)J annotation were performed with IMGT/HighV-QUEST. Once nonfunctional clones had been removed and the data downsampled for comparisons between samples, VDJtools was used to evaluate repertoire diversity and composition. TCRdb handled the public reads itself, with Q25 trimming in fastp and clone calling in MiXCR, and kept productive beta chains. Under each unique CDR3 protein, matching rows form one entry showing the most common genes and DNA. For this entry, the V and J calls and clone size follow TCRdb and not the study's own pipeline. The sample table shows roughly 3,700 distinct CDR3 sequences, and 24% are seen once. The ten largest clones capture roughly a tenth of the sample.

Points on this clonotype: Its antigen is not yet known. No much larger clone exists at a distance of one base, and base qualities are not known.

The healthy control blood was obtained from volunteer donors, who were supplied by blood services in Australia and France. Genomic DNA for TCR repertoire analysis was extracted from whole blood samples or from PBMCs. The chain is encoded by TRBV28 joined to TRBJ2-2; a confident D gene designation cannot be given. This TCR was sampled from a human donor in good health. Material for sequencing was peripheral blood. The base sequence is TGTGCCAGCAGTTTACAGTGCACCGGGGAGCTGTTTTTT. Translation gives CASSLQCTGELFF.